The 8 T cell receptor beta chains given below trace back to one sample, sequenced in a study of T-cell reconstitution after alpha-beta-depleted transplantation in children. Unique molecular identifiers tagged the TCRbeta library. TCRdb re-analysed the PCR reads in MiXCR, keeping a single row per CDR3 protein. Of approximately 650,000 distinct CDR3 sequences detected, around 13% appear once; the ten largest clones hold 0.79%. Material: PBMCs, obtained before TCRalphabeta/CD19-depleted stem cell transplant. Receptors were obtained from a girl aged 2 to 9 with congenital amegakaryocytic thrombocytopenia, due to receive a stem cell transplant.

Of note for this clonotype: This sequence may be a read error, since a much larger clone differs from it by one base. The chain uses TRBV20-1 and TRBJ2-7; the match to TRBD2 covers 10 bases. The length of the CDR3 is 15 residues. Germline V CDR1 and CDR2: DFQATT, SNEGSKA (reference sequence). V shed 4 bases, J shed 4 bases, and the junction held 10 bases outside the gene matches. For the CDR3, the DNA is TGCAGTGCTATCCCTCTAGCGGGAGTTCGGTACGAGCAGTACTTC. Translating it yields CSAIPLAGVRYEQYF.

This clonotype was observed a few times. This rearrangement joins TRBV10-3 to TRBJ2-2; 7 nucleotides line up with TRBD1. Unmatched junction bases numbered 2, after V lost 6 bases and J lost 7 bases. The V gene's germline CDR1 is ENHRY and CDR2 SYGVKD. The CDR3 has 12 residues. The CDR3 DNA follows: TGTGCCATCAGCAGGGGGAGCGGGGAGCTGTTTTTT. It encodes CAISRGSGELFF.

V usage is TRBV5-1 and J usage is TRBJ2-1, with unresolved D. V lost 5 bases, J lost 6 bases, and 18 bases lay in between. CDR1 and CDR2 from the germline V gene are SGHRS and YFSETQ. The CDR3 runs to 15 residues. The CDR3 here is CASRPPLLTRNEQFF. CDR3 in DNA: TGCGCCAGCAGGCCGCCCCTCTTGACTCGCAATGAGCAGTTCTTC. Full variable domain (rest looked up from reference TRBV5-1 and TRBJ2-1): KAGVTQTPRYLIKTRGQQVTLSCSPISGHRSVSWYQQTPGQGLQFLFEYFSETQRNKGNFPGRFSGRQFSNSRSEMNVSTLELGDSALYLCASRPPLLTRNEQFFGPGTRLTVL.

This clonotype was counted many times. The V gene is TRBV10-3, the J gene TRBJ1-5; D gene unclear. V lost 8 bases and J 5 bases, leaving 13 bases between the germline ends. This CDR3 is built from 13 residues. The germline V gene encodes CDR1 ENHRY and CDR2 SYGVKD. The CDR3 loop is CAIREFDDQPQHF. CDR3 DNA: TGTGCCATCCGGGAGTTCGACGATCAGCCCCAGCATTTT.

This clonotype was detected many times. The rearrangement joins TRBV12-3 or TRBV12-4 to TRBJ2-2; D is tentatively TRBD1 or TRBD2 (5 bases each). CDR3 length: 15 amino acids. The ends were cut back, 3 bases at V and 4 bases at J, with 12 bases in the middle. The DNA for the CDR3 is TGTGCCAGCAGTTTCGTTCGGGGCGGCACCGGGGAGCTGTTTTTT. The encoded protein is CASSFVRGGTGELFF.

In this sample, this clonotype turned up many times. The chain combines TRBV21-1 with TRBJ2-5; the DNA was not used to check the table's D call, TRBD1. TRBV21-1 is termed a pseudogene. The CDR3 loop spans 13 amino acids. Here the CDR3 reads CASSKHGDGGEYF. The CDR3 bases are TGTGCCAGCAGCAAACACGGGGACGGGGGCGAGTACTTC.

The count of this clonotype is one. The V and J genes are TRBV7-3 and TRBJ2-1, with TRBD2 identical over 9 bases. V was clipped by 4 bases and J by 8 bases; unmatched bases: 9. CDR1 is SGHTA, CDR2 FQGTGA, per germline. The CDR3 has 15 residues. The CDR3 spells CASSSSGGRADEQFF. The CDR3 DNA follows: TGTGCCAGCAGCTCCTCGGGCGGGAGGGCCGATGAGCAGTTCTTC.

This clonotype was counted at least ten times. The J gene is TRBJ1-1, the V gene TRBV7-9; D ambiguous. This CDR3 spans 14 amino acids. The germline V gene encodes CDR1 SEHNR and CDR2 FQNEAQ (reference sequence). Trimming removed 2 bases from V and 0 bases from J, with 7 bases in between. The CDR3 DNA follows: TGTGCCAGCAGCTTAATGTCGATGAACACTGAAGCTTTCTTT. Its translation: CASSLMSMNTEAFF.